One and the same sample provided the 9 T cell receptor beta chains below, sequenced in a study of human CD8 memory T cell subsets. Construction of TCR beta libraries was accomplished by means of UMI-labeled 5' RACE. TCRdb re-called the 5' RACE reads; every CDR3 protein appears as one record, without DNA. This table lists approximately 8,200 distinct CDR3 sequences. The sample comprised CD8+ T cells from PBMCs. Every receptor here comes from a human donor in good health.

By frequency, this clonotype registers medium-sized (0.01 to 0.1%). The chain couples TRBV28 to TRBJ2-1; TCRdb picks TRBD1, but there is no DNA to check that call. The length of the CDR3 is 16 residues. Germline V gene sequence: CDR1 MDHEN, CDR2 SYDVKM. CDR3 amino acids: CASSFQGFGSYNEQFF.

This rearrangement joins TRBV6-5 to TRBJ1-5; TCRdb selects TRBD1, and the lack of DNA leaves this call unchecked. Germline-derived CDR1 and CDR2 are MNHEY and SVGAGI. This CDR3 region has 14 residues. CDR3 region: CASSIGAINQPQHF.

The gene calls are TRBV20-1 and TRBJ2-2; TCRdb designates TRBD1, a call that cannot be tested without DNA. Germline V lookup: CDR1 DFQATT, CDR2 SNEGSKA (reference sequence). This CDR3 region has 15 residues. The CDR3 reads CSAFINIQGSGELFF.

The chain uses TRBV28 and TRBJ2-7; TCRdb's D call, TRBD1, is unchecked because there is no DNA. Germline CDR1 is MDHEN and CDR2 is SYDVKM. The CDR3 runs 16 residues. CDR3 sequence: CASSLLGTVSSYEQYF.

By frequency, this clonotype registers medium-sized. The chain recombines TRBV20-1 with TRBJ1-1. The CDR3 sequence is 14 residues long. The germline CDR1 and CDR2 sequences are DFQATT and SNEGSKA (reference sequence). The CDR3 region is CSARDLDGNAEAFF.

CDR3 protein: CASSATGPFNAQHF. The chain couples TRBV27 to TRBJ1-5; absent DNA, TCRdb's TRBD1 call cannot be checked. The CDR3 sequence is 14 residues long. Germline CDR1 is MNHEY and CDR2 is SMNVEV (reference sequence).

The V call is TRBV7-2, the J call TRBJ2-5; TCRdb reports TRBD2, a call that lacks DNA to check it against. The CDR3 sequence is 13 residues long. From germline, CDR1 is SGHTA and CDR2 FQGNSA. The CDR3 sequence is CASSLLAEETQYF.

This clonotype is identified as medium-sized from frequency. The chain is built from TRBV28 and TRBJ2-7; TCRdb selects TRBD2, and the lack of DNA leaves this call unchecked. There are 16 residues in the CDR3. Per the germline V gene, CDR1 is MDHEN and CDR2 is SYDVKM. CDR3: CASSPYSGRADYEQYF.

This sequence joins TRBV25-1 and TRBJ2-7. Germline V lookup: CDR1 MGHDK, CDR2 SYGVNS. This CDR3 has 11 residues. The CDR3 here is CASSPSYEQYF.